The 5 T cell receptor beta chains below come from one sample, sequenced in a study of blood T cell repertoires in COVID-19. Using immunoSEQ multiplex PCR, the repertoire was profiled, and TCRdb retains in-frame clones only, with some absent. The sample contains 100,000 to 120,000 clones, under 90% of which appear only once. Sequencing was carried out using peripheral blood. All receptors come from a man older than 75 with acute or convalescent COVID-19.

This clone was counted a few times. This chain connects TRBV7-9 to TRBJ1-4; D might be TRBD1 (5 bases). Germline V gene lookup returns CDR1 SEHNR and CDR2 FQNEAQ (reference sequence). The CDR3 contains 14 residues. V shed 4 bases and J shed 3 bases, with 9 bases lying between them. This chain's CDR3 is CASSSRGPNEKLFF. In DNA form, the CDR3 reads TGTGCCAGCAGCTCGCGGGGACCTAATGAAAAACTGTTTTTT.

This chain uses TRBV27 with TRBJ2-6; D gene uncertain. Germline V CDR1 and CDR2: MNHEY, SMNVEV (reference sequence). V lost 2 bases, J lost 0 bases, and 5 bases lay in between. The CDR3 has 15 amino acids. This CDR3 is CASSLTGSGANVLTF. The DNA for the CDR3 is TGTGCCAGCAGTTTAACCGGCTCTGGGGCCAACGTCCTGACTTTC.

In this sample, this clone turned up once. This chain joins TRBV28 and TRBJ1-5; 7 bases align to TRBD1. The germline CDR1 and CDR2 sequences are MDHEN and SYDVKM. The J segment lost 1 base and the V segment lost 11 bases, leaving 11 bases of the junction unmatched. CDR3 length: 15 residues. As DNA, the CDR3 is TGTGCCGGGAGTCAGGGGGGCTGGAGCAATCAGCCCCAGCATTTT. It encodes CAGSQGGWSNQPQHF. Using reference TRBV28 and TRBJ1-5 for the parts outside the CDR3, the full variable domain is DVKVTQSSRYLVKRTGEKVFLECVQDMDHENMFWYRQDPGLGLRLIYFSYDVKMKEKGDIPEGYSVSREKKERFSLILESASTNQTSMYLCAGSQGGWSNQPQHFGDGTRLSIL.

The chain uses TRBV7-3 and TRBJ2-1; D perhaps matches TRBD2 (6 bases). Trimming left V 3 bases short and J 5 bases short, with 14 bases between. CDR3 length: 15 amino acids. CDR1 SGHTA and CDR2 FQGTGA come from the germline V gene. CDR3 protein: CASSLEGLGDNEQFF. CDR3 in DNA: TGTGCCAGCAGCTTGGAGGGATTGGGAGACAATGAGCAGTTCTTC.

This clone was observed a few times. The rearrangement joins TRBV30 to TRBJ1-1; 7 positions agree with TRBD1. The length of the CDR3 is 13 residues. J lost 11 bases, V lost 7 bases, and 16 bases had no gene match. Germline CDR1 and CDR2: GTSNPN and SVGIG (reference sequence). The CDR3 DNA is TGTGCCTCCATTAAAGACGAGGGGGCGCCGGCTTTCTTT. It specifies CASIKDEGAPAFF.